The T cell receptor (beta chain) under discussion was sequenced for a study of blood T cell repertoires in COVID-19. Study background: PBMCs, B-cell-depleted T cells, or T cells were the source of the cDNA or gDNA that made up the material.

Some clones are missing from TCRdb's copy, which holds only in-frame ones; the method was immunoSEQ multiplex PCR. The data show over 350,000 clones, 86% seen once. Germline V gives CDR1 MNHEY, CDR2 SMNVEV (reference sequence). The V end was cut by 6 bases, the J end by 7 bases, with 19 bases between. This CDR3 has 15 residues. This clonotype originated in a woman in her thirties with active or convalescent COVID-19. The V gene is TRBV27, the J gene TRBJ1-3; weak D call: TRBD1 (5 bases). The material sequenced was peripheral blood. For the CDR3, the DNA is TGTGCCAGCAGCCAACCGGGGGACCCAATGAACACCATATATTTT. This sequence encodes CASSQPGDPMNTIYF.